These 29 T cell receptor beta chains were all obtained from the same sample, sequenced in a study of CXCR3-negative and CXCR3-positive naive CD8 T cells. The study, taken as a whole, reports: For CXCR3-positive naive cells, TRB CDR3s were more hydrophobic than those of CXCR3-negative naive cells.

cDNA libraries for TRB were generated by 5' RACE incorporating UMI labels. Each CDR3 protein gets one entry in TCRdb, which reprocessed the 5' RACE reads and gives no DNA. This sample's clone table lists approximately 140,000 distinct CDR3 sequences. Their target antigens are unknown. The sequenced sample consisted of naive CXCR3+ CD8+ T cells from blood. Regarding subset: CD45RO-CCR7+CD27+CD95- naive CD8+ T cells expressing CXCR3 (TNR3+). All receptors come from a human donor in good health. Some clones in this sample may be carry-over from other donors' samples.

This chain joins TRBV5-5 and TRBJ2-7. The CDR3 spans 13 residues. CDR1 is SGHKS and CDR2 is YYEKEE in the germline V gene (reference sequence). CDR3 amino acids: CASSLNSAYEQYF.

The gene calls are TRBV6-5 and TRBJ2-7; no DNA is available, so the TRBD2 call from TCRdb remains unchecked. CDR1 and CDR2 (germline): MNHEY, SVGAGI. This CDR3 spans 15 amino acids. CDR3 sequence reads: CASSRGTTASYEQYF.

This chain connects TRBV29-1 to TRBJ2-2; TCRdb selects TRBD2, and the lack of DNA leaves this call unchecked. There are 12 residues in the CDR3. CDR1 SQVTM and CDR2 ANQGSEA come from the germline V gene. The CDR3 spells CSVAGAGGELFF.

This chain connects TRBV29-1 to TRBJ2-7. Germline V CDR1 and CDR2: SQVTM, ANQGSEA. CDR3 size: 13 residues. The CDR3: CSVERGASYEQYF.

The chain has TRBV28 and TRBJ2-7; without DNA, the TCRdb call of TRBD1 cannot be checked. The CDR3 covers 14 residues. Germline CDR1 and CDR2: MDHEN and SYDVKM. CDR3 sequence: CASSGGGGFYEQYF.

The chain couples TRBV14 to TRBJ2-7; TCRdb indicates TRBD1, and absent DNA this call remains unverified. CDR1 and CDR2 (germline): SGHDN, FVKESK. This CDR3 spans 13 amino acids. The chain's CDR3 is CASSQGPSDEQYF.

The V gene is TRBV4-3, the J gene TRBJ2-7; no DNA is available, so the TRBD1 call from TCRdb remains unchecked. Germline CDR1 reads LGHNA; CDR2 reads YSLEER. The CDR3 is 16 amino acids. The CDR3 sequence is CASSQESGTGPHEQYF.

The chain uses TRBV13 and TRBJ2-1; TCRdb reports TRBD2, a call that lacks DNA to check it against. CDR1 PRHDT and CDR2 FYEKMQ come from the germline V gene (reference sequence). This CDR3 is built from 15 residues. The CDR3 loop reads CASSLRSGDYNERFF.

The chain couples TRBV28 to TRBJ2-5; TCRdb picks TRBD1, but there is no DNA to check that call. This CDR3 region has 15 residues. CDR1 and CDR2 from the germline V gene are MDHEN and SYDVKM. This CDR3 reads CASSPRTVRSLTQYF.

The CDR3 region is CASSPVDRANQPQHF. This chain connects TRBV18 to TRBJ1-5; there is no DNA to check the TCRdb D call of TRBD1. Germline CDR1 reads KGHSH; CDR2 reads LQKENI. CDR3 length: 15 residues.

CDR3 in amino acids: CASSHGLAGCNEQFF. V usage is TRBV23-1 and J usage is TRBJ2-1; TCRdb gives TRBD2 as the D gene, but with no DNA this cannot be confirmed. TRBV23-1 is recorded as an ORF, its role being uncertain. The CDR3 length is 15 residues.

The chain links TRBV6-2 or TRBV6-3 to TRBJ2-1; TCRdb's assignment of TRBD2 cannot be checked, as there is no DNA. CDR1 is MNHEY, CDR2 SVGEGT, per germline. The CDR3 extends over 19 amino acids. The CDR3 spells CASSRPSGLAGGLYNEQFF.

The rearrangement joins TRBV29-1 to TRBJ2-1; TCRdb names TRBD2, which stays unverified in the absence of DNA. There are 12 residues in the CDR3. The germline CDR1 and CDR2 sequences are SQVTM and ANQGSEA. This chain's CDR3 is CSGISDYNEQFF.

The CDR3 here is CASSSRGIGQETQYF. This chain connects TRBV11-2 to TRBJ2-5. This CDR3 has 15 amino acids. Germline V gene sequence: CDR1 SGHAT, CDR2 FQNNGV. Combining the CDR3 with reference TRBV11-2 and TRBJ2-5 gives the whole variable domain EAGVAQSPRYKIIEKRQSVAFWCNPISGHATLYWYQQILGQGPKLLIQFQNNGVVDDSQLPKDRFSAERLKGVDSTLKIQPAKLEDSAVYLCASSSRGIGQETQYFGPGTRLLVL.

The chain carries TRBV4-3 and TRBJ2-6. The CDR3 is 15 residues long. CDR1 is LGHNA, CDR2 YSLEER, per germline. CDR3 in amino acids: CASSQVLSGANVLTF.

V is TRBV4-1 and J is TRBJ2-7; TCRdb selects TRBD2, and the lack of DNA leaves this call unchecked. This CDR3 contains 16 residues. The germline V gene has CDR1 MGHRA and CDR2 YSYEKL. CDR3 in amino acids: CASSQDWGLASREQYF.

The chain employs TRBV6-2 or TRBV6-3 and TRBJ2-2. The germline V gene encodes CDR1 MNHEY and CDR2 SVGEGT. The CDR3 totals 14 residues. CDR3 sequence reads: CASSRLLNTGELFF.

The chain recombines TRBV29-1 with TRBJ1-4. Germline V gene sequence: CDR1 SQVTM, CDR2 ANQGSEA. The CDR3 is made up of 12 amino acids. CDR3 in amino acids: CSVGEPNEKLFF.

The genes are TRBV15 and TRBJ2-1. The CDR3 consists of 12 residues. CDR1 and CDR2 from the germline V gene are LNHNV and YYDKDF (reference sequence). The CDR3 sequence: CATSGGSNEQFF.

V gene TRBV7-9 combines with J gene TRBJ2-7; TCRdb calls TRBD1, which cannot be checked without DNA. This CDR3 region has 15 residues. The V gene's germline CDR1 is SEHNR and CDR2 FQNEAQ (reference sequence). CDR3 in amino acids: CASSLEQGGPGEQYF. The full variable domain, completed using reference TRBV7-9 and TRBJ2-7, is DTGVSQNPRHKITKRGQNVTFRCDPISEHNRLYWYRQTLGQGPEFLTYFQNEAQLEKSRLLSDRFSAERPKGSFSTLEIQRTEQGDSAMYLCASSLEQGGPGEQYFGPGTRLTVT.

The chain has TRBV5-6 and TRBJ2-3; TCRdb calls TRBD1, which cannot be checked without DNA. The CDR3 contains 16 residues. CDR1 and CDR2 (germline): SGHDT, YYEEEE. This chain's CDR3 is CASSPRRTESTDTQYF. The full variable domain, rest sourced from reference TRBV5-6 and TRBJ2-3, is DAGVTQSPTHLIKTRGQQVTLRCSPKSGHDTVSWYQQALGQGPQFIFQYYEEEERQRGNFPDRFSGHQFPNYSSELNVNALLLGDSALYLCASSPRRTESTDTQYFGPGTRLTVL.

CDR3 region: CASSSGYYEQYF. The V call is TRBV12-3 or TRBV12-4, the J call TRBJ2-7; the D call from TCRdb, TRBD2, cannot be confirmed without DNA. CDR3 length: 12 residues.

The V gene is TRBV10-3, the J gene TRBJ2-7; TCRdb's D call of TRBD2 is untestable without DNA. Germline loops: CDR1 ENHRY, CDR2 SYGVKD. This CDR3 has 15 residues. The CDR3 is CAISESVAGDYEQYF.

The CDR3 protein is CASSANVAFKETQYF. The chain joins TRBV2 to TRBJ2-5. CDR3 size: 15 residues. Germline V lookup: CDR1 SNHLY, CDR2 FYNNEI.

The chain combines TRBV20-1 with TRBJ2-7. From germline, CDR1 is DFQATT and CDR2 SNEGSKA (reference sequence). The CDR3 consists of 15 residues. CDR3 residues: CSARDNQDLYYEQYF.

The gene calls are TRBV28 and TRBJ2-7; TCRdb reports TRBD2, a call that lacks DNA to check it against. Germline CDR1 and CDR2: MDHEN and SYDVKM. The CDR3 runs to 15 residues. CDR3 residues: CASSPAGSFGYEQYF.

This chain links TRBV6-6 with TRBJ2-3; lacking DNA, the TRBD1 call made by TCRdb goes unchecked. From germline, CDR1 is MNHNY and CDR2 SVGAGI (reference sequence). The CDR3 has 16 residues. This chain's CDR3 is CASSEGGSWGTDTQYF.

CDR3 region: CASYRDTNTGELFF. The chain couples TRBV14 to TRBJ2-2; with no DNA, the TCRdb D assignment of TRBD1 cannot be verified. CDR3 length: 14 residues. Germline V gene sequence: CDR1 SGHDN, CDR2 FVKESK.

The chain employs TRBV7-9 and TRBJ1-1; absent DNA, TCRdb's TRBD1 call cannot be checked. Germline loops: CDR1 SEHNR, CDR2 FQNEAQ (reference sequence). CDR3 length: 12 amino acids. The CDR3 protein is CASSAGGAEAFF.